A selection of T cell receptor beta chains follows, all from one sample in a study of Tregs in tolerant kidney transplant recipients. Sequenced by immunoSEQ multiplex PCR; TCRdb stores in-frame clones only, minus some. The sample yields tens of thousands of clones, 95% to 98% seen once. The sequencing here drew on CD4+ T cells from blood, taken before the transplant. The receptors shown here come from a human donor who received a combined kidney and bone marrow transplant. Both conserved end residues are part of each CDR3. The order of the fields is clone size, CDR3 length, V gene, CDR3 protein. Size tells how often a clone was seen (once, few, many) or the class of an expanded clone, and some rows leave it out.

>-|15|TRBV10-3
CAISESSGRQETQYF
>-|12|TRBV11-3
CASSPRGETQYF
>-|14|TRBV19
CASSTHTSGSHEFF
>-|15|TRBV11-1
CASSPDRVQNTEAFF
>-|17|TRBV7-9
CASSLAGRGSPNQPQHF
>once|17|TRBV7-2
CASSLVGTSGGADTQYF
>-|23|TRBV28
CASMPLGRASGSGGRMRANVLTF
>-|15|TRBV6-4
CATSTDRGRGNIQYF
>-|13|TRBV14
CASSQDRSYEQYF
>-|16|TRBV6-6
CASSSVGQGYTGELFF
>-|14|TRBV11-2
CASSPDSSSQPQHF
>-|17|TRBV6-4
CASSDSAGPGGPDTQYF
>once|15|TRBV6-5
CASSYSWTGRNTIYF
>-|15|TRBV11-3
CASSLRSRSTDTQYF
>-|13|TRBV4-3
CASSQGQGPGYTF
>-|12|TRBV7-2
CASITSPGEQFF
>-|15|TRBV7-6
CASSPDTYSGNTIYF
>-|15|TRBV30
CAWSVNPIIQNGYTF
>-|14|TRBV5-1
CASSETSVTYEQYF
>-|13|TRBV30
CAWSGGGGQPQHF
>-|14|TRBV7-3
CASSRRGREETQYF
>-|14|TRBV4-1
CASSPGYPAQPQHF
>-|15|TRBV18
CASSLEGATNEKLFF
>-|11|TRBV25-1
CASSAGYEQYF
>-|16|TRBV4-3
CASSQDWGQGYQPQHF
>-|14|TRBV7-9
CASSLAGGRNEQYF
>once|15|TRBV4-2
CASSRPTGDFTEAFF
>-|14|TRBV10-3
CAISDRTGSETQYF
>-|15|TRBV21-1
CASSPTPVGLETQYF
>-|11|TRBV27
CASSRNEKLFF
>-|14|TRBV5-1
CASSLDRVNTEAFF
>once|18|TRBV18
CASSPRPASGGTRNEQFF
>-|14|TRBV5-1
CASSRGTGSSEAFF
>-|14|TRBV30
CAWSVRQPGAEAFF
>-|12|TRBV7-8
CASSQISYEQYF
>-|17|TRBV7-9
CASSLRQGAATNEKLFF
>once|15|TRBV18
CASSRSVAGANEQFF
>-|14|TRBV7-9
CASSPAPWADTQYF
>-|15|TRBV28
CASSSPGQGRKPQHF
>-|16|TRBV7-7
CASSARLAGGWDTQYF
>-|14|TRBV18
CASSPATGGTEAFF
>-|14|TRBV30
CAWEGTSGQRWQFF
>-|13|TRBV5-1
CASSFTGQETQYF
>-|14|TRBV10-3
CAITRQGAAYEQYF
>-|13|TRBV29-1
CSVVLDRVYEQYF
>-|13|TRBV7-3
CASSVRGGTEAFF
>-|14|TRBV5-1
CASSLEGAGMEQYF
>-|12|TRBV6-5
CASSVQGDEQFF
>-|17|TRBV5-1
CASSSPTSGSLAGELFF
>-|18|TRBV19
CASSIFPSGSGATDTQYF
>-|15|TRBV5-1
CASSLGPQGRNEQFF